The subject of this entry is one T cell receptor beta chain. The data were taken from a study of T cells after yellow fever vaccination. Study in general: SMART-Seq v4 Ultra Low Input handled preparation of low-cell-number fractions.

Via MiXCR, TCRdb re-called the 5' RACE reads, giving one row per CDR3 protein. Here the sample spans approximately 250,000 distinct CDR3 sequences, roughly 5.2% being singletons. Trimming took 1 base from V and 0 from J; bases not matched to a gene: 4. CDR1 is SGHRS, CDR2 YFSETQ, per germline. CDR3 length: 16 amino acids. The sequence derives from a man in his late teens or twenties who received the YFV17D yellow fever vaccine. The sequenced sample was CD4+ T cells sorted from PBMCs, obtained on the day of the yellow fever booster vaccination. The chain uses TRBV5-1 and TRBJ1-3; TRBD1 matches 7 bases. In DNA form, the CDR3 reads TGCGCCAGCAGCTTGCCAGGGGGGATCTCTGGAAACACCATATATTTT. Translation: CASSLPGGISGNTIYF.